The 25 T cell receptor beta chains below come from one sample, sequenced in a study of blood T cell repertoires in COVID-19 (dated by TCRdb to 2019 to 2021). The library was generated by the immunoSEQ multiplex PCR assay. TCRdb's version of the immuneACCESS table is confined to in-frame rearrangements and falls short of the full clone set. An unresolved V gene accounts for under half of the shortfall where checked; the remainder is of unknown origin. For this sample the table gives 200,000 or so clones, of which 65% to 85% were detected only once. About 4.8% of the sample comes from the top ten. The sample comprised peripheral blood. The receptors stem from a woman in her 30s with acute or convalescent COVID-19.

The gene calls are TRBV9 and TRBJ1-5; a possible D gene is TRBD1 (6 bases). Trimming shortened V by 4 bases and J by 5 bases, and 10 bases separated the two germline ends. Germline V gives CDR1 SGDLS, CDR2 YYNGEE. The CDR3 contains 13 residues. This CDR3 reads CASSHRVDQPQHF. The CDR3 DNA sequence: TGTGCCAGCAGCCACAGGGTGGATCAGCCCCAGCATTTT.

The rearrangement uses TRBV18 and TRBJ2-1, with 13 nucleotides matching TRBD2. The ends lost 3 bases at V and 2 bases at J; junction bases unmatched: 1. The CDR3 extends over 16 amino acids. Germline assignment: CDR1 KGHSH and CDR2 LQKENI. In DNA, the CDR3 is TGTGCCAGCTCACCGGGACTAGCGGGGACCTACAATGAGCAGTTCTTC. It is translated as CASSPGLAGTYNEQFF.

The V and J genes are TRBV24-1 and TRBJ1-5; D is ambiguous. The CDR3 is 12 amino acids. The V gene lost 7 bases and the J gene lost 4 bases, with 7 bases spanning the gap. The germline CDR1 and CDR2 sequences are KGHDR and SFDVKD. The CDR3 protein is CATSEVNQPQHF. CDR3 nucleotide sequence: TGTGCCACCAGCGAGGTAAATCAGCCCCAGCATTTT.

The chain recombines TRBV19 with TRBJ1-5; D might be TRBD1 (5 bases). This CDR3 comprises 14 residues. The V gene lost 3 bases and the J gene lost 10 bases, with 16 bases spanning the gap. Germline CDR1 reads LNHDA; CDR2 reads SQIVND (reference sequence). The DNA for the CDR3 is TGTGCCAGTAGTATCGGGGGGGGTTGGAGCCCCCAGCATTTT. Encoded protein: CASSIGGGWSPQHF.

Of note for this clone: The germline gene is not matched at one end of the junction; a read error may be the cause. The chain employs TRBV12-3 or TRBV12-4 and TRBJ2-7; 13 nucleotides line up with TRBD2. The CDR3 has 13 amino acids. The CDR3 here is CASRTGTSGVGSF. The CDR3 region has the DNA TGTGCCAGCAGAACCGGGACTAGCGGGGTGGGTAGCTTC.

The chain links TRBV7-9 to TRBJ2-1; D is undetermined. Per germline, CDR1 SEHNR and CDR2 FQNEAQ (reference sequence). The CDR3 is 14 amino acids. The V end lost 2 bases, the J end lost 5 bases, and 10 bases lay between the germline ends. The CDR3 sequence: CASSLMRTDNEQFF. CDR3 in DNA: TGTGCCAGCAGCTTAATGCGAACTGACAATGAGCAGTTCTTC. The full variable domain, its missing parts supplied by reference TRBV7-9 and TRBJ2-1, is DTGVSQNPRHKITKRGQNVTFRCDPISEHNRLYWYRQTLGQGPEFLTYFQNEAQLEKSRLLSDRFSAERPKGSFSTLEIQRTEQGDSAMYLCASSLMRTDNEQFFGPGTRLTVL.

This sequence joins TRBV7-9 and TRBJ1-1; TRBD1 is a possible D gene (6 bases). V was trimmed by 4 bases and J by 8 bases, leaving 20 bases between them. The CDR3 is 15 amino acids. Germline CDR1 SEHNR, CDR2 FQNEAQ (reference sequence). The CDR3 region has the DNA TGTGCCAGCAGCTCAGACGAAAAACGGCAGGGGGAAGCTTTCTTT. It codes for CASSSDEKRQGEAFF.

This chain connects TRBV18 to TRBJ1-6; 7 bases map to TRBD1. From germline, CDR1 is KGHSH and CDR2 LQKENI. The V and J ends lost 1 base and 10 bases, in that order; junction bases with no gene match: 10. The length of the CDR3 is 16 residues. CDR3 amino acids: CASSPQGAGIGSPLHF. The CDR3 nucleotides read TGTGCCAGCTCACCACAGGGGGCCGGGATCGGATCACCCCTCCACTTT.

The chain uses TRBV4-3 and TRBJ2-1, with 9 bases lining up with TRBD2. V dropped 0 bases and J dropped 9; count of bases not matched to a gene: 9. CDR1 is LGHNA and CDR2 is YSLEER in the germline V gene. The CDR3 is 16 residues long. The CDR3 loop reads CASSQEPSGVPSEQFF. In DNA, the CDR3 is TGCGCCAGCAGCCAAGAGCCTAGCGGGGTGCCAAGTGAGCAGTTCTTC.

The rearrangement joins TRBV9 to TRBJ1-4; TRBD1 matches at 7 bases. There are 14 residues in the CDR3. J lost 10 bases, V lost 0 bases, and 6 bases had no gene match. Germline CDR1 reads SGDLS; CDR2 reads YYNGEE. Here the CDR3 reads CASSVGPGGSKLFF. The CDR3 DNA is TGTGCCAGCAGCGTAGGTCCAGGGGGGTCAAAACTGTTTTTT.

The V call is TRBV27, the J call TRBJ1-4, with D possibly being TRBD1 (6 bases). The CDR3 length is 16 residues. Per the germline V gene, CDR1 is MNHEY and CDR2 is SMNVEV (reference sequence). Deletions cut 5 bases from V and 7 bases from J, with 20 bases between. CDR3 DNA sequence: TGTGCCAGCAGTCTAGTACGGACAGTGGGTTCTGAAAAACTGTTTTTT. Translated: CASSLVRTVGSEKLFF.

The chain joins TRBV7-8 to TRBJ2-5; 7 nucleotides align to TRBD2. The CDR3 extends over 16 amino acids. V was pared by 1 base and J by 5 bases, with 10 bases of the junction left unmatched. Germline values: CDR1 SGHVS, CDR2 FQNEAQ. The CDR3 region has the DNA TGTGCCAGCAGCTTAGGGGGAAGCGGGGCAGGGGAGACCCAGTACTTC. This sequence encodes CASSLGGSGAGETQYF.

The V and J genes are TRBV6-5 and TRBJ1-1; possibly TRBD1 for D (5 bases). Trimming cost V 6 bases and J 5 bases, with 10 bases left between them. The CDR3 is 12 residues long. Germline CDR1 MNHEY, CDR2 SVGAGI. Here the CDR3 reads CASRAGFTEAFF. DNA of the CDR3: TGTGCCAGCAGAGCAGGGTTTACTGAAGCTTTCTTT.

The chain employs TRBV28 and TRBJ2-7; no clear D. This CDR3 comprises 13 residues. Germline V gene sequence: CDR1 MDHEN, CDR2 SYDVKM. The ends were cut back, 3 bases at V and 3 bases at J, with 9 bases in the middle. The CDR3 loop reads CASSFAGIYEQYF. The CDR3 DNA is TGTGCCAGCAGTTTTGCAGGAATCTACGAGCAGTACTTC.

The chain combines TRBV6-2 or TRBV6-3 with TRBJ2-3, with D uncertain. Germline values: CDR1 MNHEY, CDR2 SVGEGT. Trimming stripped 3 bases from V and 2 bases from J, with 9 bases between. This CDR3 contains 14 residues. Here the CDR3 DNA reads TGTGCCAGCAGTTATGTCTTAGACACAGATACGCAGTATTTT. Amino acids: CASSYVLDTDTQYF.

On this clone: The junction departs from germline at one end; a sequencing error may be responsible. V is TRBV2 and J is TRBJ1-1; D remains unclear. There are 14 residues in the CDR3. Germline CDR1 reads SNHLY; CDR2 reads FYNNEI. The CDR3 is CASSAGVLNTETFF. The CDR3 nucleotides are TGTGCCAGCAGTGCCGGGGTTTTGAACACTGAAACTTTCTTT.

CDR3 sequence: CASSSLAGGVTGELFF. CDR3 sequence (DNA): TGTGCCAGCAGCTCACTAGCGGGGGGAGTCACCGGGGAGCTGTTTTTT. The rearrangement joins TRBV7-2 to TRBJ2-2; 12 nucleotides match TRBD2. V lost 4 bases and J lost 4; bases outside the gene matches: 4. The V gene's germline CDR1 is SGHTA and CDR2 FQGNSA. The CDR3 has 16 residues.

The chain carries TRBV6-5 and TRBJ1-6, with D perhaps TRBD1 (5 bases). The CDR3 runs 13 residues. CDR1 and CDR2 (germline): MNHEY, SVGAGI. V lost 6 bases and J lost 8, with 11 bases in between. CDR3: CASRATEDSPLHF. In DNA form, the CDR3 reads TGTGCCAGCAGGGCGACAGAGGATTCACCCCTCCACTTT.

Comment on this clone: The sample holds other DNA sequences that translate to the same CDR3. The chain couples TRBV6-6 to TRBJ1-3, with D perhaps TRBD1 (6 bases). The ends were cut back, 3 bases at V and 0 bases at J, with 9 bases in the middle. Per germline, CDR1 MNHNY and CDR2 SVGAGI (reference sequence). This CDR3 comprises 15 residues. Here the CDR3 reads CASSYEGVSGNTIYF. CDR3 DNA: TGTGCCAGCAGTTATGAGGGGGTCTCTGGAAACACCATATATTTT.

The CDR3 loop reads CASSRRQGLLADTQYF. The CDR3 DNA sequence: TGTGCCAGCAGCAGACGACAGGGTTTATTAGCAGATACGCAGTATTTT. This chain connects TRBV7-9 to TRBJ2-3, with TRBD1 matching 7 bases. The CDR3 spans 16 residues. Germline V gene sequence: CDR1 SEHNR, CDR2 FQNEAQ (reference sequence). With V trimmed by 5 bases and J by 4 bases, 12 bases remained unmatched.

The rearrangement links TRBV7-9 to TRBJ1-1; no definite D call. The V end lost 0 bases, the J end lost 4 bases, and 9 bases lay between the germline ends. The CDR3 length is 14 residues. The germline CDR1 and CDR2 sequences are SEHNR and FQNEAQ (reference sequence). CDR3 sequence: CASSLALRGTEAFF. The CDR3, as DNA: TGTGCCAGCAGCTTAGCCCTCCGGGGCACTGAAGCTTTCTTT.

The chain couples TRBV7-8 to TRBJ2-1; 11 bases agree with TRBD2. CDR3 length: 16 amino acids. V lost 3 bases, J lost 7 bases, and 8 bases stayed unmatched. Germline-derived CDR1 and CDR2 are SGHVS and FQNEAQ. The CDR3 DNA follows: TGTGCCAGCAGCTTGTCCCGACTAGCGGGGACTAATGAGCAGTTCTTC. This codes for CASSLSRLAGTNEQFF.

The chain joins TRBV28 to TRBJ1-2, with D possibly matching TRBD1 (6 bases). This CDR3 has 16 residues. V lost 2 bases to trimming and J lost 7 bases, with 20 bases between them. Germline V gene data show CDR1 as MDHEN and CDR2 as SYDVKM. In DNA form, the CDR3 reads TGTGCCAGCAGTTTAGTCAGCACAGGGAATGTCGTTGGCTACACCTTC. Translating it yields CASSLVSTGNVVGYTF.

The chain uses TRBV11-2 and TRBJ2-7; D possibly corresponds to TRBD1 (6 bases). The V gene lost 0 bases and the J gene lost 4 bases, with 13 bases spanning the gap. Germline assignment: CDR1 SGHAT and CDR2 FQNNGV. The CDR3 loop spans 15 amino acids. CDR3 in DNA: TGTGCCAGCAGCTTAGACAGACAGGCTCGGTACGAGCAGTACTTC. Translating gives CASSLDRQARYEQYF.

The chain is built from TRBV24-1 and TRBJ2-3; 7 nucleotides match TRBD1. CDR1 KGHDR and CDR2 SFDVKD come from the germline V gene. The CDR3 extends over 13 amino acids. J gave up 2 bases and V 10 bases, and 5 bases lay outside the gene matches. The CDR3 loop is CATRDSTTDTQYF. For the CDR3, the DNA is TGTGCCACGAGGGACAGCACCACAGATACGCAGTATTTT.